This T cell receptor beta chain was sequenced in a study of identical twins (dated by TCRdb to about 2016). Turning to the overall study: The study deep-sequenced TCR alpha and beta repertoires from monozygotic twins, unrelated adults of various ages and cord blood to test whether fetal clonotypes persist. Replicate twin experiments were performed at different times using different library preparation protocols to rule out contamination. The research as a whole found: Because the same donors could not be followed over many years, the conclusions relied on cross-sectional statistical analysis. Compared with coincidental sharing between unrelated individuals, an excess of low generation-probability sequences was observed among out-of-frame TCR alpha sequences shared between twins. In monozygotic twins, out-of-frame TCR alpha sharing was systematically underestimated by recombination models, although the models agreed with sharing between unrelated individuals. Abundant cord blood beta clonotypes had fewer insertions, young adult naive repertoires showed a similar but weaker trend, and memory repertoires showed no such trend. Zero-insertion analyses could be partly confounded by invariant T cells such as MAIT and iNKT, though diverse VJ usage argued against such confounding for most clonotypes. In beta out-of-frame sequences, excess twin sharing was weaker, because having fewer shared sequences lowered the signal-to-noise ratio.

At the junction V is shortened by 1 base and J by 4 bases; bases outside the gene matches: 8. The germline V gene sets CDR1 to MGHRA and CDR2 to YSYEKL. From cysteine to phenylalanine, the CDR3 is 16 amino acids long. Of the read, only the CDR3 DNA is kept; its 48 bases are in frame from base 1. The library was prepared using 5' RACE. The reads were generated on an Illumina HiSeq 2000. Template switching introduced a universal primer binding site; the final cDNA contained a unique molecular identifier, enabling accurate counting of TCR cDNA molecules. First-strand cDNA for TCR alpha and beta chains was synthesized from specific primers in the conserved constant-segment region. To control for contamination, every cDNA library carried two barcodes: a SMART-Mk sample barcode plus Illumina barcodes. TruSeq adapter sequences along with Illumina sample barcodes were introduced in two successive PCR steps. TCR alpha and beta cDNA libraries were sequenced on the Illumina HiSeq platform with custom primers. The source study handled its data this way. MiGEC processed the raw reads to extract unique molecular identifiers, while MiXCR was used to determine the CDR3 positions. For each individual, recombination models were inferred using an EM algorithm with the repgenHMM and IGoR tools. Shared clonotypes were analyzed with the tcR package in R, and sharing was normalized by the product of cloneset sizes. Out-of-frame nonproductive sequences were analyzed to study raw recombination free of thymic and clonal selection effects. The public reads were reanalyzed by TCRdb: fastp trimming at Q25, MiXCR alignment, in-frame beta chains only. Each entry is one CDR3 protein sequence, shown with its most common DNA and genes. These V and J calls originate from TCRdb's pipeline instead of the authors' own analysis. For this sample the table gives 550,000 to 700,000 distinct CDR3 sequences, of which more than 9% were detected only once. The ten largest clones represent roughly 3% of the sample.

All donors were healthy Caucasians. The twin cohort consisted of three pairs of female monozygotic twins, all aged roughly 18 to 30 years. The RNA used for TCR libraries was isolated from peripheral blood mononuclear cells. Points on this clonotype: This clone's antigen is unknown. Base qualities are not recorded, but no much larger clone differs from it by a single base.

The sample was also linked to a second study, of yellow fever vaccine responses in identical twins. Per that second paper: The T cell response to vaccination in identical twins was reported by the authors to appear partly convergent and partly personalized. Focusing on identical twins, the study followed the T cell clones that responded to the vaccine, and did so with precision.

Input material: PBMCs. The chain is made from TRBV4-1 and TRBJ2-7; 9 junctional bases match TRBD1. The sequence derives from a woman aged 18 to 35 in good health. The sequenced DNA: TGCGCCAGCAGCCAAGTCCCTAGACAGGGGGGATACGAGCAGTACTTC. Translated, this gives CASSQVPRQGGYEQYF.